One sample yielded the 18 T cell receptor beta chains listed below, sequenced in a study of OX40 agonist ivuxolimab in advanced cancers. Clones were sequenced by immunoSEQ multiplex PCR, and TCRdb holds only the in-frame ones, with some missing. The sample has tens of thousands of clones; 70% to 85% are singletons. This specimen was CD4+ or CD8+ T cells sorted from blood, taken in a trial of the OX40 agonist ivuxolimab. The receptor source for this set is an adult with an advanced solid tumor such as melanoma, head and neck, liver or kidney cancer.

J is TRBJ2-5 and V is TRBV5-6; the match to TRBD2 covers 9 bases. Germline assignment: CDR1 SGHDT and CDR2 YYEEEE. The V and J ends lost 0 bases and 2 bases, in that order; junction bases with no gene match: 5. The CDR3 loop spans 16 amino acids. The CDR3 sequence: CASSLGLAGTQETQYF. In DNA, the CDR3 is TGTGCCAGCAGCTTGGGCCTAGCGGGGACGCAAGAGACCCAGTACTTC.

V usage is TRBV18 and J usage is TRBJ2-5; TRBD2 agrees at 7 bases. V lost 3 bases, J lost 0 bases, and 4 bases stayed unmatched. Germline CDR1 and CDR2: KGHSH and LQKENI. This CDR3 has 15 residues. Written as DNA, the CDR3 is TGTGCCAGCTCACCTAACGGGGGGTACCAAGAGACCCAGTACTTC. Translation gives CASSPNGGYQETQYF.

This clone was seen only a few times. CDR3 in amino acids: CASSQAPLETQYF. CDR3 DNA: TGTGCCAGCAGCCAAGCCCCCCTGGAGACCCAGTACTTC. V gene TRBV14 combines with J gene TRBJ2-5; the D is unclear. This CDR3 spans 13 amino acids. Germline values: CDR1 SGHDN, CDR2 FVKESK. V lost 1 base, J lost 5 bases, and 8 bases lay in between.

This sequence joins TRBV5-1 and TRBJ1-3; unclear D gene. This CDR3 spans 17 amino acids. V was trimmed by 2 bases and J by 0 bases, leaving 15 bases between them. The germline CDR1 and CDR2 sequences are SGHRS and YFSETQ. CDR3 in amino acids: CASSFSGSWSSGNTIYF. DNA of the CDR3: TGCGCCAGCAGCTTCAGCGGTTCCTGGAGCTCTGGAAACACCATATATTTT.

This clone has more than one count but fewer than ten. This rearrangement joins TRBV6-1 to TRBJ2-7; 9 bases are shared with TRBD1. With V trimmed by 2 bases and J by 3 bases, 5 bases remained unmatched. Germline values: CDR1 MNHNS, CDR2 SASEGT. The CDR3 covers 15 residues. The CDR3 nucleotides read TGTGCCAGCAGTGAATTAGGGACAGGGAACTACGAGCAGTACTTC. It is translated as CASSELGTGNYEQYF.

This clone was observed once. The gene calls are TRBV7-2 and TRBJ2-1; D could derive from TRBD1 or TRBD2 (6 bases each). The CDR3 covers 16 residues. The V gene lost 5 bases and the J gene lost 2 bases, with 16 bases spanning the gap. The germline V gene encodes CDR1 SGHTA and CDR2 FQGNSA. The CDR3 DNA reads TGTGCCAGCAGCCCAGGTTTCGGGGGCACCTACAATGAGCAGTTCTTC. Translated: CASSPGFGGTYNEQFF.

This clone has only one observation. The CDR3 sequence is CASTQGLARTDTQYF. The CDR3 coding sequence is TGTGCCAGCACCCAAGGACTAGCGAGAACAGATACGCAGTATTTT. This rearrangement joins TRBV7-9 to TRBJ2-3; 9 bases are a match to TRBD2. From germline, CDR1 is SEHNR and CDR2 FQNEAQ (reference sequence). CDR3 length equals 15 residues. The ends lost 7 bases at V and 3 bases at J; junction bases unmatched: 8.

The CDR3 here is CAWGLETQYF. The CDR3 coding sequence is TGTGCCTGGGGATTAGAGACCCAGTACTTC. J is TRBJ2-5 and V is TRBV30; D unclear. V lost 5 bases, J lost 4 bases, and 5 bases lay in between. The CDR3 totals 10 residues. Germline V gene lookup returns CDR1 GTSNPN and CDR2 SVGIG (reference sequence).

This clone has more than one count but fewer than ten. This rearrangement joins TRBV27 to TRBJ1-6; D unresolved. The germline V gene has CDR1 MNHEY and CDR2 SMNVEV (reference sequence). Trimming took off 2 bases at V and 9 bases at J, with 17 bases between the two ends. CDR3 length equals 16 residues. As DNA, the CDR3 is TGTGCCAGCAGTTTAGAGGATTTAGCGACGGGTTCACCCCTCCACTTT. This codes for CASSLEDLATGSPLHF.

This sequence joins TRBV7-3 and TRBJ2-5; D is perhaps TRBD1 (7 bases). V was clipped by 5 bases and J by 5 bases, with 21 bases between them. CDR1 SGHTA and CDR2 FQGTGA come from the germline V gene. The CDR3 has 16 amino acids. The CDR3 spells CASSPGVGGVLETQYF. The CDR3 nucleotides read TGTGCCAGCAGCCCGGGGGTAGGGGGCGTTCTGGAGACCCAGTACTTC.

The genes are TRBV7-8 and TRBJ2-1; possible D gene TRBD1, 6 bases. Germline-derived CDR1 and CDR2 are SGHVS and FQNEAQ. This CDR3 is 14 amino acids long. With 5 bases removed from V and 5 bases from J, the gap between germline ends came to 13 bases. The CDR3 DNA follows: TGTGCCAGCAGCCCTCTCAGGGGTAACAATGAGCAGTTCTTC. As protein: CASSPLRGNNEQFF. Supplemented by reference TRBV7-8 and TRBJ2-1, the full variable domain reads GAGVSQSPRYKVAKRGQDVALRCDPISGHVSLFWYQQALGQGPEFLTYFQNEAQLDKSGLPSDRFFAERPEGSVSTLKIQRTQQEDSAVYLCASSPLRGNNEQFFGPGTRLTVL.

V usage is TRBV29-1 and J usage is TRBJ2-7; perhaps TRBD1 as D (5 bases). CDR1 SQVTM and CDR2 ANQGSEA come from the germline V gene. Deletions cut 5 bases from V and 5 bases from J, with 16 bases between. This CDR3 has 13 amino acids. The CDR3 DNA is TGCAGCGTTAGGGGCCAGGGCCTAGACGAGCAGTACTTC. Encoded protein: CSVRGQGLDEQYF.

The chain has TRBV28 and TRBJ1-5; tentative D call: TRBD1 (5 bases). The germline CDR1 and CDR2 sequences are MDHEN and SYDVKM. Trimming pared 5 bases from V and 3 bases from J, leaving 14 bases between. The CDR3 extends over 15 amino acids. The CDR3: CASSDIQGNNQPQHF. The CDR3 bases are TGTGCCAGCAGTGACATTCAGGGAAACAATCAGCCCCAGCATTTT.

This chain connects TRBV10-3 to TRBJ2-1; 13 positions agree with TRBD2. Looked up from germline, CDR1 is ENHRY and CDR2 is SYGVKD. This CDR3 spans 15 amino acids. V lost 4 bases, J lost 7 bases, and 4 bases stayed unmatched. The CDR3 sequence is CAISVETSGGNEQFF. The CDR3, as DNA: TGTGCCATCAGTGTCGAGACTAGCGGGGGGAATGAGCAGTTCTTC.

The V and J genes are TRBV7-6 and TRBJ2-5; D remains ambiguous. The CDR3 is 13 residues long. The germline V gene has CDR1 SGHVS and CDR2 FNYEAQ. V lost 2 bases and J lost 2, with 6 bases in between. The CDR3 coding sequence is TGTGCCAGCAGCTTAAATATTCAAGAGACCCAGTACTTC. Encoded protein: CASSLNIQETQYF.

This rearrangement joins TRBV2 to TRBJ2-1; D may be TRBD2 (7 bases). The V and J ends lost 5 bases and 0 bases respectively, with 11 bases between them. Germline V gene lookup returns CDR1 SNHLY and CDR2 FYNNEI. The CDR3 is 15 amino acids. The CDR3 loop reads CASSSAGASYNEQFF. DNA of the CDR3: TGTGCCAGCAGTAGCGCGGGGGCCTCCTACAATGAGCAGTTCTTC.

CDR3 residues: CASSSPGQKNTEAFF. The CDR3 DNA is TGTGCCAGCAGCTCCCCGGGACAGAAGAACACTGAAGCTTTCTTT. The chain carries TRBV11-2 and TRBJ1-1, with 7 bases identical to TRBD1. Germline loops: CDR1 SGHAT, CDR2 FQNNGV. V lost 4 bases to trimming and J lost 1 base; unmatched junction nucleotides: 6. The CDR3 spans 15 residues.

This clone was counted a single time. The chain has TRBV19 and TRBJ1-4; D might be TRBD1 (5 bases). Germline V gene data show CDR1 as LNHDA and CDR2 as SQIVND (reference sequence). V was shortened by 8 bases and J by 8 bases, with 15 bases between the two germline ends. The CDR3 runs to 13 residues. DNA of the CDR3: TGTGCCAGTTCTGAGGACAAAGGGGAAAAACTGTTTTTT. Its translation: CASSEDKGEKLFF.